These 31 T cell receptor beta chains were all obtained from the same sample, sequenced in a study of blood T cell repertoires in COVID-19. Only in-frame clones appear in the TCRdb table, and some are missing; sequencing was by immunoSEQ multiplex PCR. The sample includes around 230,000 clones, roughly 89% seen only once; the top ten take around 2.2%. Sequencing was performed on peripheral blood. The origin of the receptors is a young man who had recovered from COVID-19.

Turning to this clone: Other DNA variants within this sample encode the same CDR3. The rearrangement uses TRBV5-1 and TRBJ1-5; the D is unclear. The germline gives CDR1 SGHRS, CDR2 YFSETQ. This CDR3 contains 13 residues. The V end lost 0 bases, the J end lost 4 bases, and 5 bases lay between the germline ends. CDR3: CASSLGQNQPQHF. The CDR3 coding sequence is TGCGCCAGCAGCTTGGGGCAGAATCAGCCCCAGCATTTT. Complete variable domain (other parts from reference TRBV5-1 and TRBJ1-5): KAGVTQTPRYLIKTRGQQVTLSCSPISGHRSVSWYQQTPGQGLQFLFEYFSETQRNKGNFPGRFSGRQFSNSRSEMNVSTLELGDSALYLCASSLGQNQPQHFGDGTRLSIL.

This rearrangement joins TRBV19 to TRBJ2-1; TRBD2 aligns across 9 bases. V shed 3 bases and J 0 bases; nucleotides not matched to a gene: 9. CDR3 length equals 18 residues. Germline loops: CDR1 LNHDA, CDR2 SQIVND (reference sequence). The CDR3 coding sequence is TGTGCCAGTAGTATGGTTGGGGTAGCGGGGGCCTCCTACAATGAGCAGTTCTTC. Its protein is CASSMVGVAGASYNEQFF.

This clone was seen just once. The chain employs TRBV6-5 and TRBJ2-7, with D maybe TRBD2 (5 bases). The V gene's germline CDR1 is MNHEY and CDR2 SVGAGI. The CDR3 spans 15 residues. V lost 8 bases, J lost 4 bases, and 21 bases lay in between. DNA for the CDR3: TGTGCCAGCGGAAAAGAGGAGGCAGCCGCTTACGAGCAGTACTTC. Protein product: CASGKEEAAAYEQYF.

The V gene is TRBV5-1, the J gene TRBJ2-5; 10 bases line up with TRBD1. In germline, CDR1 is SGHRS, CDR2 YFSETQ. The CDR3 consists of 17 residues. V shed 3 bases, J shed 0 bases, and the junction held 8 bases outside the gene matches. The CDR3 spells CASSSGRGQGYQETQYF. The CDR3 DNA reads TGCGCCAGCAGCTCCGGGAGGGGACAGGGGTACCAAGAGACCCAGTACTTC.

Note on this clone: Other DNA sequences in this sample translate to the same CDR3. The chain carries TRBV6-5 and TRBJ1-1, with D uncertain. Trimming took 2 bases from V and 4 from J, leaving 8 bases between them. This CDR3 has 13 amino acids. CDR1 is MNHEY and CDR2 is SVGAGI in the germline V gene. The CDR3 DNA sequence: TGTGCCAGCAGTTACGCGGGTGGCACTGAAGCTTTCTTT. Its protein product is CASSYAGGTEAFF.

The J gene is TRBJ2-3, the V gene TRBV27, with 9 bases that match TRBD1. The junction had 6 bases not matched to a gene; V was cut back by 5 bases and J by 3 bases. The CDR3 spans 15 residues. In germline, CDR1 is MNHEY, CDR2 SMNVEV (reference sequence). The CDR3 DNA is TGTGCCAGCAGTGCAGGGACAGGGTATACAGATACGCAGTATTTT. Translating gives CASSAGTGYTDTQYF.

A few counts support this clone. The CDR3 loop reads CASSLDEDTEAFF. CDR3 in DNA: TGCGCCAGCAGCTTGGATGAGGACACTGAAGCTTTCTTT. The V and J genes are TRBV5-1 and TRBJ1-1; no clear D. The germline gives CDR1 SGHRS, CDR2 YFSETQ. V was shortened by 0 bases and J by 3 bases, with 6 bases between the two germline ends. This CDR3 spans 13 amino acids.

V gene TRBV4-3 combines with J gene TRBJ1-6; no definite D call. The ends were cut back, 0 bases at V and 0 bases at J, with 6 bases in the middle. This CDR3 contains 16 residues. Germline V lookup: CDR1 LGHNA, CDR2 YSLEER. The CDR3 DNA sequence: TGCGCCAGCAGCCAAGATAGGAGCTCCTATAATTCACCCCTCCACTTT. Translated: CASSQDRSSYNSPLHF.

As to this clone: One end of the junction does not line up with germline, which may come from a read error. The V and J genes are TRBV9 and TRBJ2-1; D might be TRBD1 (5 bases). This CDR3 is built from 15 residues. Germline V gene data show CDR1 as SGDLS and CDR2 as YYNGEE. Here the CDR3 reads CACSRTPTQENEQFF. Here the CDR3 DNA reads TGTGCCTGCAGCAGAACTCCCACACAGGAGAATGAGCAGTTCTTC. The full variable domain, with the rest looked up from reference TRBV9 and TRBJ2-1, is DSGVTQTPKHLITATGQRVTLRCSPRSGDLSVYWYQQSLDQGLQFLIQYYNGEERAKGNILERFSAQQFPDLHSELNLSSLELGDSALYFCACSRTPTQENEQFFGPGTRLTVL.

The chain joins TRBV10-3 to TRBJ1-2; D is uncertain. Trimming removed 0 bases from V and 7 bases from J, with 12 bases in between. The germline gives CDR1 ENHRY, CDR2 SYGVKD. CDR3 length: 14 residues. The CDR3 bases are TGTGCCATCAGTGAGTCGAGTCCCGGGTTTGGCTACACCTTC. It codes for CAISESSPGFGYTF.

V is TRBV7-8 and J is TRBJ1-1, with D possibly TRBD1 on 6 matching bases. CDR3 length equals 17 residues. The germline V gene has CDR1 SGHVS and CDR2 FQNEAQ. V gave up 0 bases and J gave up 4 bases, with 18 bases separating them. The CDR3 DNA follows: TGTGCCAGCAGCTTAGCGGGGGCCAGGGGATGGCTCACTGAAGCTTTCTTT. Translated: CASSLAGARGWLTEAFF. The full variable domain, rest sourced from reference TRBV7-8 and TRBJ1-1, is GAGVSQSPRYKVAKRGQDVALRCDPISGHVSLFWYQQALGQGPEFLTYFQNEAQLDKSGLPSDRFFAERPEGSVSTLKIQRTQQEDSAVYLCASSLAGARGWLTEAFFGQGTRLTVV.

The rearrangement links TRBV7-9 to TRBJ1-1; 8 nucleotides agree with TRBD1. The germline V gene encodes CDR1 SEHNR and CDR2 FQNEAQ (reference sequence). The CDR3 totals 15 residues. J was trimmed by 4 bases and V by 1 base; bases with no gene match: 5. The CDR3 reads CASSLVRGHSTEAFF. The CDR3 bases are TGTGCCAGCAGCTTAGTCAGGGGGCATTCCACTGAAGCTTTCTTT.

The rearrangement joins TRBV18 to TRBJ2-4, with 7 nucleotides matching TRBD1. CDR1 is KGHSH, CDR2 LQKENI, per germline. Unmatched junction bases numbered 12, after V lost 3 bases and J lost 1 base. This CDR3 has 18 amino acids. The CDR3 sequence: CASSPGQTPSGAKNIQYF. The CDR3 region has the DNA TGTGCCAGCTCACCGGGACAGACGCCTTCTGGCGCCAAAAACATTCAGTACTTC.

The V gene is TRBV7-2, the J gene TRBJ2-7; D may be TRBD2 (6 bases). The CDR3 has 15 residues. Trimming took 5 bases from V and 1 from J, leaving 15 bases between them. Germline V gene sequence: CDR1 SGHTA, CDR2 FQGNSA. CDR3 sequence: CASSTYSGTSYEQYF. The CDR3 nucleotides are TGTGCCAGCAGCACATACTCAGGGACTTCCTACGAGCAGTACTTC.

The rearrangement uses TRBV7-9 and TRBJ1-6; D gene unclear. Trimming removed 5 bases from V and 6 bases from J, with 11 bases in between. Germline CDR1 reads SEHNR; CDR2 reads FQNEAQ (reference sequence). The CDR3 has 14 amino acids. CDR3 DNA: TGTGCCAGCAGCCTCCGGTTCGGTAATTCACCCCTCCACTTT. Its translation is CASSLRFGNSPLHF.

This rearrangement joins TRBV7-6 to TRBJ2-7; weak D call: TRBD1 (6 bases). The CDR3 spans 14 residues. The V end was cut by 4 bases, the J end by 3 bases, with 13 bases between. Looked up from germline, CDR1 is SGHVS and CDR2 is FNYEAQ. This CDR3 reads CASSSRDTDYEQYF. The CDR3 nucleotides are TGTGCCAGCAGCTCCAGGGACACCGACTACGAGCAGTACTTC. The full variable domain, its missing parts supplied by reference TRBV7-6 and TRBJ2-7, is GAGVSQSPRYKVTKRGQDVALRCDPISGHVSLYWYRQALGQGPEFLTYFNYEAQQDKSGLPNDRFSAERPEGSISTLTIQRTEQRDSAMYRCASSSRDTDYEQYFGPGTRLTVT.

This clone was detected only once. The CDR3 DNA follows: TGTGCCAGCAGTTCCGCCTCCGCAGGGTTTCAGCCCCAGCATTTT. Protein: CASSSASAGFQPQHF. V usage is TRBV28 and J usage is TRBJ1-5; tentative D call: TRBD1 (5 bases). Germline V gene data show CDR1 as MDHEN and CDR2 as SYDVKM. V lost 4 bases to trimming and J lost 6 bases, with 16 bases between them. This CDR3 is 15 amino acids long. Full variable domain (missing parts from reference TRBV28 and TRBJ1-5): DVKVTQSSRYLVKRTGEKVFLECVQDMDHENMFWYRQDPGLGLRLIYFSYDVKMKEKGDIPEGYSVSREKKERFSLILESASTNQTSMYLCASSSASAGFQPQHFGDGTRLSIL.

The sample holds one count of this clone. V and J are TRBV5-4 and TRBJ1-6, with TRBD1 matching 7 bases. Germline-derived CDR1 and CDR2 are SGHNT and YYREEE (reference sequence). The trim removed 0 bases at V and 10 bases at J, leaving 7 bases unmatched. This CDR3 region has 15 residues. The CDR3 loop reads CASSLDQGVGSPLHF. DNA for the CDR3: TGTGCCAGCAGCTTGGATCAGGGGGTGGGGTCACCCCTCCACTTT.

The chain carries TRBV24-1 and TRBJ2-5; no definite D call. CDR1 and CDR2 from the germline V gene are KGHDR and SFDVKD. V was pared by 4 bases and J by 0 bases, with 5 bases between. This CDR3 region has 13 residues. For the CDR3, the DNA is TGTGCCACCAGTGACATGTACCAAGAGACCCAGTACTTC. Amino acids: CATSDMYQETQYF.

The chain couples TRBV12-3 or TRBV12-4 to TRBJ2-5; D might be TRBD1 (5 bases). This CDR3 is built from 12 residues. Trimming removed 3 bases from V and 7 bases from J, with 9 bases in between. The CDR3 DNA sequence: TGTGCCAGCAGTTTTCCAGGGTGGACCCAGTACTTC. Translation: CASSFPGWTQYF.

The chain links TRBV5-1 to TRBJ2-7; D is perhaps TRBD1 (5 bases). There are 16 residues in the CDR3. V was clipped by 2 bases and J by 5 bases, with 20 bases between them. CDR1 is SGHRS, CDR2 YFSETQ, per germline. The CDR3 region has the DNA TGCGCCAGCAGCTTCCTTACACTTCAGGGAATCGACGAGCAGTACTTC. The encoded protein is CASSFLTLQGIDEQYF.

The J gene is TRBJ2-7, the V gene TRBV2, with 9 nucleotides matching TRBD1. Germline V gives CDR1 SNHLY, CDR2 FYNNEI. The CDR3 extends over 13 amino acids. The V and J ends lost 10 bases and 5 bases, in that order; junction bases with no gene match: 9. CDR3 nucleotide sequence: TGTGCCACTAGAGGGACAGGGTGGAACGAGCAGTACTTC. This encodes CATRGTGWNEQYF. Combining the CDR3 with reference TRBV2 and TRBJ2-7 gives the whole variable domain EPEVTQTPSHQVTQMGQEVILRCVPISNHLYFYWYRQILGQKVEFLVSFYNNEISEKSEIFDDQFSVERPDGSNFTLKIRSTKLEDSAMYFCATRGTGWNEQYFGPGTRLTVT.

The gene calls are TRBV4-2 and TRBJ2-6; the D gene is possibly TRBD1 (6 bases). This CDR3 spans 16 amino acids. Trimming cost V 1 base and J 4 bases, with 11 bases left between them. CDR1 is LGHNA, CDR2 YNFKEQ, per germline. The CDR3 DNA is TGTGCCAGCAGCCAAGGGGGGCAGGCCGGGGCCAACGTCCTGACTTTC. Translating it yields CASSQGGQAGANVLTF.

This clone has a single count. This chain connects TRBV10-1 to TRBJ1-1; D call uncertain. The germline CDR1 and CDR2 sequences are WNHNN and SYGVQD (reference sequence). Trimming pared 5 bases from V and 0 bases from J, leaving 7 bases between. This CDR3 is built from 13 residues. CDR3 amino acids: CASSFNMNTEAFF. The CDR3 coding sequence is TGCGCCAGCAGTTTTAATATGAACACTGAAGCTTTCTTT.

V gene TRBV6-5 combines with J gene TRBJ1-4; 7 bases map to TRBD1. This CDR3 is 15 amino acids long. J gave up 0 bases and V 6 bases, and 4 bases lay outside the gene matches. CDR1 is MNHEY, CDR2 SVGAGI, per germline. DNA of the CDR3: TGTGCCAGCAGCCTTGGACAGGCAACTAATGAAAAACTGTTTTTT. It codes for CASSLGQATNEKLFF.

This chain uses TRBV3-1 (or the pseudogene TRBV3-2) with TRBJ1-5, with unresolved D. Germline-derived CDR1 and CDR2 are LGHDT and YNNKEL (reference sequence). The ends were cut back, 1 base at V and 2 bases at J, with 9 bases in the middle. This CDR3 comprises 15 residues. CDR3 region: CASSQAREGNQPQHF. CDR3 nucleotides: TGTGCCAGCAGCCAAGCGCGGGAAGGCAATCAGCCCCAGCATTTT.

V and J are TRBV5-4 and TRBJ2-3, with 7 bases identical to TRBD2. The CDR3 has 18 residues. Germline V CDR1 and CDR2: SGHNT, YYREEE (reference sequence). The ends lost 3 bases at V and 0 bases at J; junction bases unmatched: 13. CDR3 DNA sequence: TGTGCCAGCAGCTCTCCTAAGCGGGGAAAAACTAGCACAGATACGCAGTATTTT. Protein: CASSSPKRGKTSTDTQYF.

This chain links TRBV27 with TRBJ2-5; no reliable D call. CDR1 MNHEY and CDR2 SMNVEV come from the germline V gene (reference sequence). This CDR3 has 13 residues. The V end was cut by 3 bases, the J end by 2 bases, with 7 bases between. CDR3: CASSFARQETQYF. The DNA of the CDR3 is TGTGCCAGCAGTTTTGCCAGACAAGAGACCCAGTACTTC.

This chain connects TRBV5-1 to TRBJ1-1; 8 bases line up with TRBD1. The junction had 10 bases not matched to a gene; V was cut back by 3 bases and J by 0 bases. The CDR3 covers 17 residues. Per the germline V gene, CDR1 is SGHRS and CDR2 is YFSETQ. The CDR3 DNA is TGCGCCAGCAGCTCTAGCAGGGGGCGCGGTGTGAACACTGAAGCTTTCTTT. As protein: CASSSSRGRGVNTEAFF.

CDR3 nucleotides: TGTGCCATCACGGGGAGGGTATGTTCAGTGAACACTGAAGCTTTCTTT. Protein: CAITGRVCSVNTEAFF. The rearrangement links TRBV21-1 to TRBJ1-1. TRBV21-1 is noted as a pseudogene. The CDR3 contains 16 residues.

The CDR3 DNA reads as TGTGCCAGCAGCCCTCGCGGGGGGGCTTCTCCCCAGTTCTTC. This encodes CASSPRGGASPQFF. The chain employs TRBV11-3 and TRBJ2-1, with 9 nucleotides matching TRBD2. The CDR3 is 14 residues long. Germline CDR1 reads SGHNT; CDR2 reads YENEEA. The V segment lost 5 bases and the J segment 13 bases; nucleotides outside the gene matches: 12. Drawing the rest from reference TRBV11-3 and TRBJ2-1, the complete variable domain is EAGVVQSPRYKIIEKKQPVAFWCNPISGHNTLYWYLQNLGQGPELLIRYENEEAVDDSQLPKDRFSAERLKGVDSTLKIQPAELGDSAVYLCASSPRGGASPQFFGPGTRLTVL.